Listed here are 27 T cell receptor beta chains from one sample, sequenced in a study of PD-1 blockade in classical Hodgkin lymphoma. Sample time point: cycle 4 day 1 (C4D1), after 5 to 7 weeks of nivolumab. Each and every patient relapsed after autologous stem cell transplantation, and patients got differing brentuximab vedotin exposure. Generated by immunoSEQ multiplex PCR, the TCRdb table keeps only in-frame clones and is missing some. The top ten clones hold less than 10% of a sample with about 93,000 clones, around 78% of them seen once. Sequenced material: peripheral blood mononuclear cells (PBMCs), taken before the fourth cycle of nivolumab. These receptors originate from a human donor with classical Hodgkin lymphoma.

Relative to its sample, this clone is medium-sized. CDR3: CASSLVNEQYF. The DNA of the CDR3 is TGTGCCAGCAGTTTAGTAAACGAGCAGTACTTC. This chain connects TRBV28 to TRBJ2-7; D gene uncertain. This CDR3 contains 11 residues. The ends were cut back, 2 bases at V and 5 bases at J, with 4 bases in the middle. Germline lookup yields CDR1 MDHEN and CDR2 SYDVKM.

This chain joins TRBV19 and TRBJ1-5; D is unresolved. V was shortened by 5 bases and J by 0 bases, with 17 bases between the two germline ends. Per the germline V gene, CDR1 is LNHDA and CDR2 is SQIVND (reference sequence). The CDR3 is 17 residues long. The CDR3 sequence is CASSPRGVAGSNQPQHF. CDR3 nucleotides: TGTGCCAGTAGTCCCCGAGGAGTAGCAGGTAGCAATCAGCCCCAGCATTTT.

The chain combines TRBV6-5 with TRBJ2-1; 8 nucleotides line up with TRBD2. From germline, CDR1 is MNHEY and CDR2 SVGAGI. The CDR3 sequence is 13 residues long. J gave up 12 bases and V 0 bases, and 4 bases lay outside the gene matches. The CDR3 coding sequence is TGTGCCAGCAGTTACTCGAGCCTAGCGGGGCAGTTCTTC. This codes for CASSYSSLAGQFF.

The chain combines TRBV11-3 with TRBJ2-5; 10 nucleotides line up with TRBD1. CDR3 length: 15 residues. V trimming: 3 bases; J trimming: 4 bases; junction bases outside the gene matches: 5. Germline CDR1 reads SGHNT; CDR2 reads YENEEA. DNA for the CDR3: TGTGCCAGCAGCTTCGGACAGGGGGGAGGAGAGACCCAGTACTTC. Translating it yields CASSFGQGGGETQYF.

This chain links TRBV5-4 with TRBJ2-6; D is uncertain. This CDR3 has 15 residues. Trimming took off 0 bases at V and 1 base at J, with 5 bases between the two ends. Germline assignment: CDR1 SGHNT and CDR2 YYREEE (reference sequence). CDR3 in DNA: TGTGCCAGCAGCTTGGATCAGTCTGGGGCCAACGTCCTGACTTTC. Translation gives CASSLDQSGANVLTF.

This clone was observed a single time. CDR3 in amino acids: CASSQGDSNQPQHF. The CDR3, as DNA: TGCGCCAGCAGCCAAGGGGACAGCAATCAGCCCCAGCATTTT. V and J are TRBV5-1 and TRBJ1-5; a weak D match, TRBD1 (5 bases). CDR1 and CDR2 (germline): SGHRS, YFSETQ. V was cut by 4 bases and J by 1 base, with 9 bases left in between. There are 14 residues in the CDR3.

The chain combines TRBV27 with TRBJ2-7; 7 nucleotides line up with TRBD2. Germline CDR1 MNHEY, CDR2 SMNVEV (reference sequence). The CDR3 spans 15 residues. V gave up 0 bases and J gave up 6 bases; unmatched junction bases: 8. DNA for the CDR3: TGTGCCAGCAGTTTATCGGGAGGGGCGGCCTCCGAGCAGTACTTC. Its translation: CASSLSGGAASEQYF.

V usage is TRBV4-1 and J usage is TRBJ1-1; D call uncertain. V gave up 2 bases and J gave up 5 bases, with 12 bases separating them. This CDR3 spans 14 amino acids. Per germline, CDR1 MGHRA and CDR2 YSYEKL. This CDR3 is CASSQRAPLTEAFF. The CDR3 DNA reads as TGCGCCAGCAGCCAAAGGGCCCCACTGACTGAAGCTTTCTTT.

A single count supports this clone. The chain recombines TRBV6-6 with TRBJ1-5; D is unclear. This CDR3 spans 11 amino acids. The ends were cut back, 7 bases at V and 5 bases at J, with 6 bases in the middle. Germline V gives CDR1 MNHNY, CDR2 SVGAGI (reference sequence). The CDR3 reads CASKGDQPQHF. As DNA, the CDR3 is TGTGCCAGCAAGGGTGATCAGCCCCAGCATTTT.

The chain carries TRBV7-9 and TRBJ1-6; D is undetermined. Trimming cost V 5 bases and J 7 bases, with 12 bases left between them. CDR3 length equals 14 residues. Germline CDR1 and CDR2: SEHNR and FQNEAQ (reference sequence). CDR3 DNA: TGTGCCAGCAGCCCCCCCCTGGAGAATTCACCCCTCCACTTT. As protein: CASSPPLENSPLHF.

The V and J genes are TRBV5-1 and TRBJ2-5; 9 nucleotides match TRBD2. V was clipped by 4 bases and J by 9 bases; unmatched bases: 19. In germline, CDR1 is SGHRS, CDR2 YFSETQ. This CDR3 is 17 amino acids long. DNA for the CDR3: TGCGCCAGCAGCCCACCCCAAGCACCGGGACTAGCTATGGCCCAGTACTTC. This translates into CASSPPQAPGLAMAQYF.

About this clone: The same CDR3 arises from other DNA sequences in this sample as well. V and J are TRBV9 and TRBJ2-5; 7 bases map to TRBD1. The CDR3 sequence is 14 residues long. V lost 2 bases to trimming and J lost 1 base; unmatched junction nucleotides: 2. The V gene's germline CDR1 is SGDLS and CDR2 YYNGEE. The CDR3 is CASSVGQVQETQYF. The DNA of the CDR3 is TGTGCCAGCAGCGTTGGACAGGTCCAAGAGACCCAGTACTTC.

The gene calls are TRBV7-9 and TRBJ2-1; weak D call: TRBD2 (6 bases). With 5 bases removed from V and 5 bases from J, the gap between germline ends came to 22 bases. The CDR3 contains 17 residues. CDR1 SEHNR and CDR2 FQNEAQ come from the germline V gene (reference sequence). The CDR3 protein is CASSPLPGRGINNEQFF. CDR3 nucleotides: TGTGCCAGCAGCCCTCTCCCGGGGCGGGGAATAAACAATGAGCAGTTCTTC.

In this sample, this clone turned up a few times. V and J are TRBV27 and TRBJ2-1, with 14 bases that match TRBD2. The germline CDR1 and CDR2 sequences are MNHEY and SMNVEV (reference sequence). V shed 8 bases and J 8 bases; nucleotides not matched to a gene: 14. The CDR3 has 17 amino acids. Here the CDR3 DNA reads TGTGCCAGCGCCTTAGGAGTCGGGACTAGCGGGAGACATGAGCAGTTCTTC. This codes for CASALGVGTSGRHEQFF.

The V and J genes are TRBV28 and TRBJ2-7; 7 bases fit TRBD1. Germline CDR1 MDHEN, CDR2 SYDVKM. This CDR3 spans 14 amino acids. The ends lost 1 base at V and 5 bases at J; junction bases unmatched: 5. CDR3: CASSLLYRGHEQYF. DNA for the CDR3: TGTGCCAGCAGTTTATTATACAGGGGCCACGAGCAGTACTTC.

J is TRBJ2-5 and V is TRBV4-3; 11 bases map to TRBD2. In germline, CDR1 is LGHNA, CDR2 YSLEER. The CDR3 length is 15 residues. The ends lost 2 bases at V and 5 bases at J; junction bases unmatched: 4. The CDR3 region has the DNA TGCGCCAGCAGCCAAACTAGCGGGGGATGGGAGACCCAGTACTTC. Translated, it gives CASSQTSGGWETQYF.

The gene calls are TRBV28 and TRBJ2-2; TRBD2 matches 10 bases. The V gene's germline CDR1 is MDHEN and CDR2 SYDVKM. The CDR3 length is 15 residues. V lost 3 bases and J lost 7; bases outside the gene matches: 5. Here the CDR3 reads CASSFRTSGGGELFF. In nucleotides, the CDR3 is TGTGCCAGCAGTTTCCGGACTAGCGGTGGCGGGGAGCTGTTTTTT.

The V gene is TRBV7-8, the J gene TRBJ2-5; D tentatively reads TRBD1 or TRBD2 (5 bases each). Deletions cut 8 bases from V and 5 bases from J, with 12 bases between. Germline V gene sequence: CDR1 SGHVS, CDR2 FQNEAQ. The CDR3 is made up of 12 amino acids. CDR3 loop: CASGVWGETQYF. CDR3 DNA sequence: TGTGCCAGCGGGGTTTGGGGGGAGACCCAGTACTTC.

This clone was picked up a small number of times. The chain recombines TRBV19 with TRBJ2-1, with D perhaps TRBD1 (6 bases). The CDR3 contains 16 residues. Deletions cut 4 bases from V and 4 bases from J, with 17 bases between. From germline, CDR1 is LNHDA and CDR2 SQIVND (reference sequence). Here the CDR3 reads CASSSTGNRVYNEQFF. The CDR3, as DNA: TGTGCCAGTAGTAGTACCGGGAACAGGGTTTACAATGAGCAGTTCTTC.

The CDR3 sequence: CASSLGAHGETQYF. CDR3 in DNA: TGTGCCAGCAGTTTAGGGGCTCATGGGGAGACCCAGTACTTC. This chain joins TRBV27 and TRBJ2-5, with D perhaps TRBD1 (5 bases). V was clipped by 2 bases and J by 5 bases, with 12 bases between them. The CDR3 sequence is 14 residues long. CDR1 and CDR2 from the germline V gene are MNHEY and SMNVEV (reference sequence).

V usage is TRBV6-1 and J usage is TRBJ2-5; 11 bases map to TRBD2. CDR1 is MNHNS and CDR2 is SASEGT in the germline V gene. With V trimmed by 4 bases and J by 5 bases, 12 bases remained unmatched. The CDR3 consists of 17 residues. The CDR3 region has the DNA TGTGCCAGCAGTGGGGGGGTTACTAGCGGGAGTTTGGAGACCCAGTACTTC. Protein sequence: CASSGGVTSGSLETQYF.

The rearrangement links TRBV5-1 to TRBJ2-7, with D possibly being TRBD1 (6 bases). V gave up 0 bases and J gave up 3 bases, with 16 bases separating them. Germline CDR1 and CDR2: SGHRS and YFSETQ. The CDR3 totals 16 residues. CDR3 nucleotide sequence: TGCGCCAGCAGCTTGGGTCAGGGGAGTGGAGGCTACGAGCAGTACTTC. Amino acid sequence: CASSLGQGSGGYEQYF.

The V gene is TRBV30, the J gene TRBJ2-7; D ambiguous. The CDR3 length is 16 residues. Germline V CDR1 and CDR2: GTSNPN, SVGIG (reference sequence). Trimming pared 3 bases from V and 4 bases from J, leaving 22 bases between. The CDR3 nucleotides read TGTGCCTGGAGAAGTCTCGGGTCGACGGGTATATACGAGCAGTACTTC. This sequence encodes CAWRSLGSTGIYEQYF.

This clone was seen more than once but under ten times. This rearrangement joins TRBV5-8 to TRBJ1-4, with D unresolved. The V gene's germline CDR1 is SGHTS and CDR2 YDEGEE. V lost 5 bases and J lost 13, with 12 bases in between. This CDR3 is 11 amino acids long. This chain's CDR3 is CASSPGSRLFF. CDR3 nucleotides: TGTGCCAGCAGTCCGGGAAGTAGACTGTTTTTT.

This rearrangement joins TRBV5-1 to TRBJ2-7; possibly TRBD1 for D (6 bases). This CDR3 comprises 13 residues. Trimming removed 3 bases from V and 1 base from J, with 8 bases in between. CDR1 SGHRS and CDR2 YFSETQ come from the germline V gene. In DNA, the CDR3 is TGCGCCAGCAGCTACAGGGTATCCTACGAGCAGTACTTC. This gives the protein CASSYRVSYEQYF.

The chain uses TRBV28 and TRBJ2-2, with no clear D. V was shortened by 6 bases and J by 4 bases, with 12 bases between the two germline ends. CDR3 length: 14 amino acids. Germline-derived CDR1 and CDR2 are MDHEN and SYDVKM. In nucleotides, the CDR3 is TGTGCCAGCAGCCGCCCGTCGGTCACCGGGGAGCTGTTTTTT. Translating it yields CASSRPSVTGELFF.

The J gene is TRBJ2-3, the V gene TRBV11-1; unclear D gene. The germline gives CDR1 SGHAT, CDR2 FQDESV (reference sequence). The germline V and J ends were trimmed by 10 bases and 3 bases, with 8 bases remaining between them. There are 11 residues in the CDR3. The CDR3 DNA is TGTGCCATAGGAGAGACAGATACGCAGTATTTT. This translates into CAIGETDTQYF.